These 20 T cell receptor beta chains came from one sample sequenced in a study of radiotherapy plus CTLA-4 blockade in lung cancer. TCRdb's table, derived via immunoSEQ multiplex PCR, lists solely in-frame clones and lacks some. The sample lists 75,000 or so clones; more than 75% were seen once. This material consisted of peripheral blood, taken from a patient treated with radiotherapy plus ipilimumab. The origin of the receptors is a human donor with non-small cell lung cancer who had a complete response to radiotherapy plus ipilimumab.

CDR3 bases: TGTGCCAGTAGTATAGTATGGCAGGGGGAAAACATTCAGTACTTC. Its protein product is CASSIVWQGENIQYF. The chain links TRBV19 to TRBJ2-4, with 7 nucleotides matching TRBD1. The CDR3 length is 15 residues. CDR1 is LNHDA and CDR2 is SQIVND in the germline V gene (reference sequence). With 1 base clipped from V and 5 bases from J, the junction kept 5 bases outside the gene matches.

The chain is built from TRBV11-3 and TRBJ2-1; D might be TRBD2 (6 bases). In germline, CDR1 is SGHNT, CDR2 YENEEA. The CDR3 is 14 residues long. V was clipped by 0 bases and J by 8 bases, with 11 bases between them. The CDR3 DNA reads TGTGCCAGCAGCTTAGAAGTGTGGGGGGATGAGCAGTTCTTC. It encodes CASSLEVWGDEQFF.

The chain uses TRBV5-1 and TRBJ1-3, with D uncertain. The germline V and J ends were trimmed by 4 bases and 4 bases, with 12 bases remaining between them. Germline V lookup: CDR1 SGHRS, CDR2 YFSETQ. The CDR3 has 14 amino acids. In nucleotides, the CDR3 is TGCGCCAGCAGCATCACTGGACGGGGAAACACCATATATTTT. This codes for CASSITGRGNTIYF.

Only one count was recorded for this clone. The chain employs TRBV30 and TRBJ2-2, with D unclear. Per germline, CDR1 GTSNPN and CDR2 SVGIG (reference sequence). Deletions cut 0 bases from V and 7 bases from J, with 9 bases between. This CDR3 is built from 13 residues. DNA of the CDR3: TGTGCCTGGAGTGTTATAGAGAGCGGGGAGCTGTTTTTT. Its protein is CAWSVIESGELFF.

CDR3 DNA sequence: TGTGCCAGCCTTGGGTCGGGCGCCCGCACAGATACGCAGTATTTT. Its translation is CASLGSGARTDTQYF. V is TRBV2 and J is TRBJ2-3; D unresolved. This CDR3 region has 15 residues. Trimming stripped 8 bases from V and 1 base from J, with 16 bases between. The germline V gene encodes CDR1 SNHLY and CDR2 FYNNEI.

This chain links TRBV7-2 with TRBJ1-4; 7 nucleotides match TRBD1. J lost 5 bases, V lost 3 bases, and 6 bases had no gene match. The CDR3 consists of 15 residues. Germline loops: CDR1 SGHTA, CDR2 FQGNSA. CDR3 amino acids: CASSFIPGQNEKLFF. The CDR3 region has the DNA TGTGCCAGCAGCTTTATACCGGGACAGAATGAAAAACTGTTTTTT.

The J gene is TRBJ2-3, the V gene TRBV5-1, with 9 bases that match TRBD2. The trim removed 3 bases at V and 4 bases at J, leaving 12 bases unmatched. The CDR3 totals 17 residues. From germline, CDR1 is SGHRS and CDR2 YFSETQ. DNA of the CDR3: TGCGCCAGCAGCTCCCTCTTGCTTGGCGGGGGGGCAGATACGCAGTATTTT. It encodes CASSSLLLGGGADTQYF.

V usage is TRBV5-1 and J usage is TRBJ1-4; D uncertain. The V gene lost 4 bases and the J gene lost 5 bases, with 12 bases spanning the gap. Germline CDR1 SGHRS, CDR2 YFSETQ. This CDR3 is built from 14 residues. The CDR3 loop is CASSKTMGNEKLFF. The DNA for the CDR3 is TGCGCCAGCAGCAAGACCATGGGGAATGAAAAACTGTTTTTT. Full variable domain (remainder filled in from reference TRBV5-1 and TRBJ1-4): KAGVTQTPRYLIKTRGQQVTLSCSPISGHRSVSWYQQTPGQGLQFLFEYFSETQRNKGNFPGRFSGRQFSNSRSEMNVSTLELGDSALYLCASSKTMGNEKLFFGSGTQLSVL.

This chain uses TRBV2 with TRBJ2-1; D gene uncertain. V lost 10 bases and J 8 bases, leaving 18 bases between the germline ends. The length of the CDR3 is 13 residues. The germline gives CDR1 SNHLY, CDR2 FYNNEI. The CDR3 is CATSEDARDEQFF. CDR3 in DNA: TGTGCCACCTCCGAGGATGCCCGGGATGAGCAGTTCTTC. Based on the CDR3 plus reference TRBV2 and TRBJ2-1, the full variable domain is EPEVTQTPSHQVTQMGQEVILRCVPISNHLYFYWYRQILGQKVEFLVSFYNNEISEKSEIFDDQFSVERPDGSNFTLKIRSTKLEDSAMYFCATSEDARDEQFFGPGTRLTVL.

This chain joins TRBV7-9 and TRBJ1-1; D is unclear. Trimming removed 5 bases at V and 2 bases at J, with 12 bases between. This CDR3 comprises 14 residues. The germline gives CDR1 SEHNR, CDR2 FQNEAQ (reference sequence). Here the CDR3 reads CASSARDTNTEAFF. In DNA, the CDR3 is TGTGCCAGCAGCGCGCGCGATACCAACACTGAAGCTTTCTTT.

The chain uses TRBV7-9 and TRBJ2-1; the match to TRBD1 covers 10 bases. The CDR3 has 14 residues. Trimming removed 7 bases from V and 8 bases from J; junction bases left unmatched: 8. The V gene's germline CDR1 is SEHNR and CDR2 FQNEAQ (reference sequence). Here the CDR3 reads CASTRDRGHHEQFF. DNA for the CDR3: TGTGCCAGCACCCGGGACAGGGGTCACCATGAGCAGTTCTTC.

This clone was seen a few times. This chain joins TRBV7-2 and TRBJ2-7; 12 nucleotides agree with TRBD2. From germline, CDR1 is SGHTA and CDR2 FQGNSA. The CDR3 is 15 amino acids. V gave up 4 bases and J gave up 6 bases; unmatched junction bases: 7. The CDR3 region is CASSYRTSGGFEQYF. The CDR3 DNA is TGTGCCAGCAGCTACAGAACTAGCGGGGGGTTCGAGCAGTACTTC.

The chain combines TRBV7-2 with TRBJ2-6; D is undetermined. The V and J ends lost 3 bases and 0 bases respectively, with 9 bases between them. Germline V gene lookup returns CDR1 SGHTA and CDR2 FQGNSA. CDR3 length: 16 residues. CDR3 loop: CASSFGDTSGANVLTF. Written as DNA, the CDR3 is TGTGCCAGCAGCTTCGGCGATACCTCTGGGGCCAACGTCCTGACTTTC. The variable domain in full, with the rest retrieved from reference TRBV7-2 and TRBJ2-6, is GAGVSQSPSNKVTEKGKDVELRCDPISGHTALYWYRQSLGQGLEFLIYFQGNSAPDKSGLPSDRFSAERTGGSVSTLTIQRTQQEDSAVYLCASSFGDTSGANVLTFGAGSRLTVL.

The chain uses TRBV25-1 and TRBJ1-4; 7 bases are shared with TRBD1. From germline, CDR1 is MGHDK and CDR2 SYGVNS. The CDR3 is 17 residues long. The trim removed 3 bases at V and 4 bases at J, leaving 11 bases unmatched. The CDR3 DNA follows: TGTGCCAGCAGTGATAGACAGGGAGGTTGGGGTAATGAAAAACTGTTTTTT. Its protein is CASSDRQGGWGNEKLFF.

The chain has TRBV7-8 and TRBJ1-2; D remains ambiguous. Germline V lookup: CDR1 SGHVS, CDR2 FQNEAQ. V dropped 7 bases and J dropped 8 bases, with 20 bases sitting between them. The CDR3 loop spans 14 amino acids. The CDR3 loop is CASTLHPGTGGYTF. CDR3 nucleotides: TGTGCCAGCACCCTCCATCCGGGAACGGGAGGCTACACCTTC.

The chain uses TRBV27 and TRBJ2-4; D uncertain. V was pared by 2 bases and J by 8 bases, with 10 bases between. The CDR3 is 13 residues long. Germline V gives CDR1 MNHEY, CDR2 SMNVEV (reference sequence). CDR3 coding DNA: TGTGCCAGCAGTTTAAGTAGGGTTGACATTCAGTACTTC. As protein: CASSLSRVDIQYF.

The chain recombines TRBV9 with TRBJ2-1; no firm D call. V shed 4 bases and J shed 0 bases, with 11 bases lying between them. Looked up from germline, CDR1 is SGDLS and CDR2 is YYNGEE. There are 15 residues in the CDR3. The CDR3 bases are TGTGCCAGCAGCCTCCGAACAAGCTCCTACAATGAGCAGTTCTTC. The encoded protein is CASSLRTSSYNEQFF.

The V and J genes are TRBV19 and TRBJ2-1; tentatively, D is TRBD2 (6 bases). Deletions cut 3 bases from V and 6 bases from J, with 18 bases between. Germline V lookup: CDR1 LNHDA, CDR2 SQIVND (reference sequence). The CDR3 runs 16 residues. In DNA form, the CDR3 reads TGTGCCAGTAGTATTTGGGTCGGGACTGGCGGCAATGAGCAGTTCTTC. Its protein is CASSIWVGTGGNEQFF.

This clone was found once. The chain links TRBV20-1 to TRBJ2-5, with unresolved D. The CDR3 covers 11 residues. V lost 2 bases, J lost 3 bases, and 4 bases lay in between. Per germline, CDR1 DFQATT and CDR2 SNEGSKA (reference sequence). The CDR3 loop is CSARPKETQYF. Here the CDR3 DNA reads TGCAGTGCTAGACCCAAAGAGACCCAGTACTTC.

The V call is TRBV5-1, the J call TRBJ1-2; tentatively, D is TRBD1 (5 bases). Germline V gene lookup returns CDR1 SGHRS and CDR2 YFSETQ. Trimming shortened V by 0 bases and J by 11 bases, and 11 bases separated the two germline ends. The CDR3 has 12 amino acids. In DNA, the CDR3 is TGCGCCAGCAGCTTGGGCCAGGGTATATACACCTTC. As protein: CASSLGQGIYTF. The full variable domain, rest sourced from reference TRBV5-1 and TRBJ1-2, is KAGVTQTPRYLIKTRGQQVTLSCSPISGHRSVSWYQQTPGQGLQFLFEYFSETQRNKGNFPGRFSGRQFSNSRSEMNVSTLELGDSALYLCASSLGQGIYTFGSGTRLTVV.